This TCR beta chain was sequenced during a study of T cells in Graves' hyperthyroidism and ophthalmopathy. Recently diagnosed hyperthyroidism of less than 2 months' duration affected patients aged 18 to 65. Reasons for excluding patients were uncontrolled infection, other autoimmune disease, pregnancy or lactation. PBMCs were obtained from over 8.5 ml fresh peripheral blood. V lost 7 bases and J lost 5; bases outside the gene matches: 2. The CDR3 sequence is 13 residues long. Germline CDR1 SEHNR, CDR2 FQNEAQ (reference sequence). Many counts were recorded for this clonotype. RNA transcripts provided the source from which TCR beta CDR3 regions were amplified. RT-PCR in the first round (using the HTBI primer set) targeted the TCR CDR3. TCRdb used MiXCR to reprocess the multiplex PCR reads, holding one entry per CDR3 protein. The sample gives about 350,000 distinct CDR3 sequences, roughly 13% of which show up once; just under 25% is in the top ten.

This chain uses TRBV7-9 with TRBJ2-3; 11 positions agree with TRBD2. The sample comprised blood. The sequence derives from a woman younger than 45 with Graves' hyperthyroidism. Here the CDR3 reads CASTGTSGDTQYF. Written as DNA, the CDR3 is TGTGCCAGCACGGGGACTAGCGGAGATACGCAGTATTTT.